This T cell receptor (beta chain) appears in the sequencing data of a study of technical replicates of blood from several donors. The CDR3 has 15 residues. V was clipped by 4 bases and J by 7 bases; unmatched bases: 9. Germline-derived CDR1 and CDR2 are MNHNS and SASEGT. Generated by immunoSEQ multiplex PCR, the TCRdb table keeps only in-frame clones and is missing some. The table includes 80,000 to 90,000 clones, 90% to 95% detected once. This sequence joins TRBV6-1 and TRBJ2-1; the match to TRBD1 covers 8 bases. Source material: T cells isolated from PBMCs. The source of this sequence is a human donor in good health. The CDR3 region is CASSGGQGSFNEQFF. Written as DNA, the CDR3 is TGTGCCAGCAGTGGTGGACAGGGTAGTTTTAATGAGCAGTTCTTC.